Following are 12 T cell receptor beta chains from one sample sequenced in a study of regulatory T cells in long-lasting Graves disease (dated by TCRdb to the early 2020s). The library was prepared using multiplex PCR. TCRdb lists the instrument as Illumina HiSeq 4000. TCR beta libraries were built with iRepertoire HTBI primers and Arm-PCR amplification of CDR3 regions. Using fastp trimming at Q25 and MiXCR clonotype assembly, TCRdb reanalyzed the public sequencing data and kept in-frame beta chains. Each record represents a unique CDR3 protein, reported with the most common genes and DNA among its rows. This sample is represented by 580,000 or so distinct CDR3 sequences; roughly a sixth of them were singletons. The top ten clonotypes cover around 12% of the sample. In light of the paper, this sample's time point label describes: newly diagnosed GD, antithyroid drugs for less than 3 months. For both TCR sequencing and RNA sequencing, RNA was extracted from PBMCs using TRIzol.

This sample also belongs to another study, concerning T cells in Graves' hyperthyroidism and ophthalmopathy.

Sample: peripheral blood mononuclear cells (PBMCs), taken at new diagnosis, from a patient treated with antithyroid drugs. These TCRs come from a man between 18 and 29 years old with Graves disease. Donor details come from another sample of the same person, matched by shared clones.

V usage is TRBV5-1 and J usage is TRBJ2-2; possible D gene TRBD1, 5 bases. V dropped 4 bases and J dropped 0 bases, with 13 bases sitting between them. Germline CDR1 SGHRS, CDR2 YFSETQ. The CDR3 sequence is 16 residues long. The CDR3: CASSPTDTTNTGELFF. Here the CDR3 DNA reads TGCGCCAGCAGCCCCACGGACACGACGAACACCGGGGAGCTGTTTTTT. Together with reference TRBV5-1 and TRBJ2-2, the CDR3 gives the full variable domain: KAGVTQTPRYLIKTRGQQVTLSCSPISGHRSVSWYQQTPGQGLQFLFEYFSETQRNKGNFPGRFSGRQFSNSRSEMNVSTLELGDSALYLCASSPTDTTNTGELFFGEGSRLTVL.

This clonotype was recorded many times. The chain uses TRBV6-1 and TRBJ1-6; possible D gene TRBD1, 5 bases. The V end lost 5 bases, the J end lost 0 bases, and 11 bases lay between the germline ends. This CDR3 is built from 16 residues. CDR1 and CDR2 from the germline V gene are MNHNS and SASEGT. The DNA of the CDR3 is TGTGCCAGCAGTAGGGACTACAACTCCTATAATTCACCCCTCCACTTT. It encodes CASSRDYNSYNSPLHF.

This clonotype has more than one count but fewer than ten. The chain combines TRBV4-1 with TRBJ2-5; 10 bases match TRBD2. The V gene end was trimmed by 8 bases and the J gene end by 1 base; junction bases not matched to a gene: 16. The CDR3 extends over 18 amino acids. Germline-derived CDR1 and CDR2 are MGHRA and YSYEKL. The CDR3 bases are TGCGCCAGCGCACTTCGGGCTAGCGGGAGAGGGACCCAAGAGACCCAGTACTTC. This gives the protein CASALRASGRGTQETQYF.

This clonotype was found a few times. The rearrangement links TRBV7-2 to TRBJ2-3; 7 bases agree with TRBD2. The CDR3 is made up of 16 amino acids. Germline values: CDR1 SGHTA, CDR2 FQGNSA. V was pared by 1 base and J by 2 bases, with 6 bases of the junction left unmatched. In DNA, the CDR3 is TGTGCCAGCAGCTTAGTCCTAGCGGTATTCACAGATACGCAGTATTTT. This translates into CASSLVLAVFTDTQYF.

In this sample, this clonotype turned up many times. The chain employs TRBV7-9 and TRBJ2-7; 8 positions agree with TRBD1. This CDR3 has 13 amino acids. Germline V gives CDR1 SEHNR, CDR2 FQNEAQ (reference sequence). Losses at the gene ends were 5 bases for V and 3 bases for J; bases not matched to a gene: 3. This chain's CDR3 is CASSPGGVYEQYF. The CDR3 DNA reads TGTGCCAGCAGCCCAGGGGGCGTCTACGAGCAGTACTTC.

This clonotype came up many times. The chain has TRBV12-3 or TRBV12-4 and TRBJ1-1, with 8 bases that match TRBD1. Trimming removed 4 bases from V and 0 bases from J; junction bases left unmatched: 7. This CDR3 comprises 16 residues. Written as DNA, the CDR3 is TGTGCCAGCAGTTCCAGACAGGGGATCATGAACACTGAAGCTTTCTTT. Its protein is CASSSRQGIMNTEAFF.

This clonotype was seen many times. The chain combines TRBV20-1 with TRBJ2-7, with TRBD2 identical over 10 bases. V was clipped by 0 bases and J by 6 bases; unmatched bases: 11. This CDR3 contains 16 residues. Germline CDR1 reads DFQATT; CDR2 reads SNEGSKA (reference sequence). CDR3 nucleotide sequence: TGCAGTGCTAGAGATGGGGGTTCTAGCGGGGGCACCGAGCAGTACTTC. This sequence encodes CSARDGGSSGGTEQYF.

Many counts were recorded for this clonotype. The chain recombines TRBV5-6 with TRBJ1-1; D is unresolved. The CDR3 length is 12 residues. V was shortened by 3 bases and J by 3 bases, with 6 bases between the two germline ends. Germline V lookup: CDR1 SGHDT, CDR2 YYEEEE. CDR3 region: CASSSTHTEAFF. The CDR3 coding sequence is TGTGCCAGCAGCTCAACCCACACTGAAGCTTTCTTT.

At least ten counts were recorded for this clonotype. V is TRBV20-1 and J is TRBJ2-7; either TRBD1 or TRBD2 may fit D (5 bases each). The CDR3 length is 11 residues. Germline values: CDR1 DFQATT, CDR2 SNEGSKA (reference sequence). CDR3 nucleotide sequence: TGCAGCTCGGGGCTCCACTACGAGCAGTACTTC. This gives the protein CSSGLHYEQYF.

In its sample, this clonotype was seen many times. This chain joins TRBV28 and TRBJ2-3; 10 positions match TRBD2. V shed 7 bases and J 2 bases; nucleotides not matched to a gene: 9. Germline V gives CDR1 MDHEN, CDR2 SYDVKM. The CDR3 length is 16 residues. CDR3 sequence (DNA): TGTGCCAGCACTACCCCCCTAGCGGGGGTCACAGATACGCAGTATTTT. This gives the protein CASTTPLAGVTDTQYF.

The CDR3 DNA reads as TGCAGTGCTAGTAGCGGTGGGAGCTATGGTGACGAGCAGTTCTTC. Translation: CSASSGGSYGDEQFF. This chain connects TRBV20-1 to TRBJ2-1; perhaps TRBD2 as D (6 bases). CDR1 is DFQATT and CDR2 is SNEGSKA in the germline V gene (reference sequence). The CDR3 is 15 amino acids. The V end was cut by 3 bases, the J end by 10 bases, with 22 bases between.

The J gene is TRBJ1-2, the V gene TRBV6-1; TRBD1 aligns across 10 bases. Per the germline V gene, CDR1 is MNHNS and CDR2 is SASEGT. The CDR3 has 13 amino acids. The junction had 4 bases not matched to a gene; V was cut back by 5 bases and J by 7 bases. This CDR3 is CASSPTGGSGYTF. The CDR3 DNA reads TGTGCCAGCAGTCCGACAGGGGGCTCTGGCTACACCTTC.